The source of this T cell receptor (beta chain) is a study of cytomegalovirus exposure and HLA in healthy donors listed by TCRdb under 2017. Regarding the study in general: According to an earlier analysis of around 600 of the donors, about 180 million T cells yielded over 90 million unique TCR beta sequences and about 280 Gb of sequence data. Roughly 290 gigabases of sequencing data and tens of millions of unique TCR sequences made up an early release that covered around 640 HLA-typed donors. An earlier analysis of fewer than 750 of the donors used high-throughput TCR beta sequencing to judge whether each TCR beta V gene segment behaved as functional or pseudogenic. Donor age, sex, ethnicity and CMV serostatus were compiled alongside the repertoire data. In the later analysis, no new phenotypic data were used to find candidate immune exposures; instead, reliance was placed on TCR beta sequences and their occurrence across donors. To study patterns of TCR occurrence, a later analysis re-analyzed previously published TCR beta repertoires from 666 donors and added high-resolution HLA genotyping. To predict cytomegalovirus infection status, the study combined high-throughput TCR immunosequencing, statistical association of individual TCRs with disease status, and machine learning. A later genetic analysis took genome-wide SNP genotypes for about 55% of the roughly 700 donors and used that subset as a discovery cohort. Five DR-DQ haplotypes were treated as single units for association and clustering because of strong linkage in the cohort. On average, around 230,000 unique TCR beta nucleotide sequences were sequenced per donor among 398 genotyped donors of the cohort, with around 19% of those sequences being non-productive. The number of typed donors differed by locus: about 629-630 for A, B, C, DRB1 and DQB1; approximately 520 for DQA1; approximately 600 for DPA1; and roughly 450 for DPB1. The study profiled the T cell repertoires of 550 to 700 subjects by immunosequencing and related them to cytomegalovirus serostatus. The genetic ancestry cluster associated with self-reported Caucasian donors included approximately 85% of the 300 to 450 genotyped donors. The study aimed to test whether cataloging public T cell receptors could reveal signatures of past pathogen exposure. All discovery cohort repertoires had been generated on a single sequencing platform. Besides the first cohort of approximately 670 subjects, a separate validation cohort made up of roughly 130 different subjects was used. Class I and class II HLA loci were covered by the typing at four-digit resolution.

The cohort comprised some 680 healthy bone marrow donors. At the time of sampling, all cohort members were nominally healthy, though unrecorded immune exposures were likely present. The donor was CMV seronegative and was included in the group of a few hundred seronegative cohort members. A peripheral blood sample was provided by each donor, and peripheral blood mononuclear cells were used for TCR beta sequencing. Genomic DNA was extracted from the blood cell samples with the Qiagen DNeasy Blood Extraction Kit. Receptor amplification or capture employed the immunoSEQ multiplex PCR assay. The multiplex PCR relied on a mix of 60 forward primers for TCR Vbeta segments and 13 reverse primers for TCR Jbeta segments. A multiplex PCR assay on genomic DNA amplified the CDR3 region of rearranged TCR beta genes. On the Illumina HiSeq System, the amplified TCR beta libraries were sequenced as 87-base-pair reads. The study's own analysis went as follows. In a later analysis, 77 million or so unique TCR beta chains were counted across the approximately 640 repertoires, and about 10 million of these chains were shared by at least two donors. Raw reads were error-corrected and collapsed into unique sequences by a nearest-neighbor algorithm in which closely related sequences were merged to remove PCR and sequencing errors. To assign V, D and J gene segments, CDR3 sequences were aligned to IMGT reference sequences. For a sequence to be retained, a match of at least six nucleotides to both a V gene segment and a J gene segment was required. A rearrangement was called productive if the CDR3 had no stop codons and remained in frame with V and J, and every other rearrangement was called non-productive. Following IMGT convention, CDR3 was defined as the stretch from the second conserved V-encoded cysteine to the conserved J-encoded phenylalanine. In an earlier analysis of approximately 590 of the donors, sequences lacking an unambiguous match to a single V gene segment were excluded. In an earlier analysis of 450 to 750 of the donors, a V segment was called functional when productive rearrangements were above 56.7%, and segregating when the standard deviation between donors exceeded 5%. A statistical classification framework was built to diagnose cytomegalovirus status from the catalog of TCR beta chain sequences. A later analysis assigned V and J genes by comparing TCR nucleotide sequences with IMGT/GENE-DB human TR gene sequences. Using the TCRdist pipeline, a later analysis assigned CDR3 sequences along with most-parsimonious VDJ recombination scenarios. In a later analysis, each TCR beta chain was defined by its CDR3 amino acid sequence together with its V-gene family, and reads without a unique V-gene family were excluded. As a way to deal with suspected cross-contamination and a sequencing artifact, a later analysis dropped hundreds of nucleotide sequences that were highly shared and had low generation probability. In a later analysis, a clonal expansion index was calculated for each public chain from normalized within-repertoire ranks of inferred template counts. Generation probabilities in a later analysis came from a VDJ recombination model fitted to out-of-frame rearrangements, and those results were checked against IGoR. In a later analysis, TCR-TCR, TCR-HLA and TCR-CMV co-occurrence was scored with hypergeometric tests, and a repertoire-size bias correction was applied to TCR pairs. False discovery rates were estimated in a later analysis by permuting HLA or CMV assignments 20 times. In a later analysis, co-occurring TCRs were grouped using DBSCAN, with TCRdist sequence similarity added in when clustering inside HLA-allele-positive subsets. For co-occurrence clustering, repertoires with fewer than 30,000 or more than 120,000 public chains were excluded, along with about five repertoires with anomalous nucleotide sharing. Here the immuneACCESS table is served through TCRdb, limited to in-frame sequences with V and J called. Missing clones are a known gap in these copies; in checked studies unresolved V genes cover under half, and the rest lacks a known reason. The D gene and trimming were derived from the DNA, and the V and J assignments and clone size from that table. The sample yields 95,000 to 100,000 clones; over 60% were counted once. Together, the top ten hold roughly 8% of the sample.

To note about this clone: Its antigen is unknown. The input lacks base qualities; no much larger clone sits a single base away.

Study-wide conclusions, independent of this receptor: Compared with equally common non-associated chains, HLA-associated TCR beta chains in a later analysis were more clonally expanded and had lower generation probabilities. According to a later analysis, TCR association rates differed among HLA loci, with DRB1 alleles showing the most associated TCRs and HLA-C alleles showing the fewest. The 87-base-pair reads could not distinguish some IMGT-functional V segments, including TRBV6-2 and TRBV6-3, so those segments were excluded. According to a later analysis, most CMV-associated TCR beta chains appeared to be HLA-restricted, and the HLA associations seemed to be driven largely by CMV exposure. In a later analysis, around 15,000 TCR beta sequences were associated with specific HLA alleles at a false discovery rate of 0.05. The authors suggested that the approach could potentially be extended to other disease states and immunological phenotypes. In vitro tests confirmed that three of the cytomegalovirus-associated TCR beta chains recognize cytomegalovirus antigens. In a later analysis, several top co-occurrence clusters were reported to appear linked to parvovirus B19, influenza, CMV and Epstein-Barr virus. A further reported finding was that TCR beta sequences accurately predicted the HLA-A and HLA-B alleles for most subjects in the first cohort. Sequencing depth was assumed to be roughly uniform across donors in the presence/absence analyses, though that assumption may not hold. A total of roughly 160 TCR beta chains were listed by the study as associated with cytomegalovirus. Because HLA typing was missing for some donors at each locus, association tests included only the typed subset. Because counts were too low, approximately 18 rarely observed V segments, including chromosome 9 orphons, were excluded from the earlier analysis of around 640 of the donors. For the cohort, immune exposure information was limited to CMV serostatus. A cluster of highly shared sequence variants was judged likely to be a technical artifact of the sequencing pipeline. V-gene and J-gene trimming of TCR beta chains was associated with a missense DCLRE1C variant in a later genetic analysis, and the association was replicated in an independent cohort. The classifier was reported to diagnose cytomegalovirus status with high specificity and sensitivity in both the original and validation cohorts. In this cohort, only TCR beta chains were sequenced, and detectable features were limited by the absence of alpha or paired-chain data. Strong co-occurrence of HLA alleles, especially DR and DQ, made assigning TCR associations to individual alleles difficult. According to a later genetic analysis, donors in an Asian-associated ancestry cluster had fewer N-insertions in productive TCRs than the roughly 700-donor mean. Most TCR sequences were seen in very few donors, while some public TCRs were found in many individuals. An earlier analysis of approximately 530 of the donors showed that most TCR beta V segments appeared in productive rearrangements either about 87% or about 30% of the time, which broadly matched IMGT annotations. Correlated functional status among segregating V segments might reflect linkage disequilibrium, but an unknown experimental factor could not be ruled out.

Its CDR3 holds 12 amino acids, cysteine through phenylalanine. Of the read, only the CDR3 DNA is kept; its 36 bases are in frame from base 1. CDR1 and CDR2 are read off the germline V gene (reference sequence) as MNHNY and SVGAGI. V is cut by 4 bases and J by 4 bases, and the space between the germline ends is 7 bases. The rearrangement combines TRBV6-6 with TRBJ1-1, and perhaps TRBD1 as D gene, on 5 matching bases. This TCR derives from a female donor in good health and CMV-seronegative. The sample taken for sequencing was PBMCs. This receptor carries the CDR3 CASSFQGTEAFF. Here is the DNA: TGTGCCAGCAGTTTTCAGGGCACTGAAGCTTTCTTT.